Sequencing of this T cell receptor (beta chain) was carried out in a study of T cell changes during pregnancy in multiple sclerosis. The germline gives CDR1 LGHNA, CDR2 YSLEER. V shed 0 bases and J shed 2 bases, with 11 bases lying between them. The CDR3 loop spans 16 amino acids. Repertoires were generated with immunoSEQ multiplex PCR, while TCRdb's copy carries only in-frame clones and drops some. The data hold 22,000 or so clones, with 85% to 95% observed a single time. The sequenced sample was CD8+ T cells from peripheral blood mononuclear cells, obtained in the third trimester of pregnancy. The chain employs TRBV4-3 and TRBJ1-5, with a tentative D call TRBD1 (5 bases). This clonotype was sampled from a female donor with multiple sclerosis, enrolled in a pregnancy study. The CDR3 nucleotides are TGCGCCAGCAGCCAAGATGTTAGGGGTGGCAATCAGCCCCAGCATTTT. Amino acid sequence: CASSQDVRGGNQPQHF.